The 5 T cell receptor beta chains listed next were all sequenced from one sample in a study of blood T cell repertoires in COVID-19. Sequenced by immunoSEQ multiplex PCR; TCRdb stores in-frame clones only, minus some. Here the sample spans about 120,000 clones, approximately 87% being singletons. What was sequenced was peripheral blood. The receptors here all came from a man younger than 45 with acute or convalescent COVID-19.

Points on this clone: Compared with germline, one end of the junction differs, possibly owing to a read error. The CDR3 DNA reads as TGTGCCAGCAGGAGGGATCAACCCCAGCATTTT. As protein: CASRRDQPQHF. The chain carries TRBV12-3 or TRBV12-4 and TRBJ1-5; the D is unclear. This CDR3 has 11 amino acids.

The chain joins TRBV6-5 to TRBJ2-3; D is perhaps TRBD2 (6 bases). Germline loops: CDR1 MNHEY, CDR2 SVGAGI. This CDR3 comprises 15 residues. V lost 8 bases and J lost 0, with 15 bases in between. The CDR3 DNA follows: TGTGCCAGCTCCCATGGGGGGACTAGCACAGATACGCAGTATTTT. Translating gives CASSHGGTSTDTQYF.

V usage is TRBV4-3 and J usage is TRBJ1-2; D not certain. V lost 0 bases and J lost 8, with 16 bases in between. CDR3 size: 15 residues. Germline CDR1 is LGHNA and CDR2 is YSLEER. CDR3 loop: CASSQDGGLMRGYTF. In nucleotides, the CDR3 is TGCGCCAGCAGCCAAGATGGAGGCCTCATGCGCGGCTACACCTTC.

The J gene is TRBJ2-1, the V gene TRBV7-6; 11 bases are a match to TRBD2. This CDR3 is built from 17 residues. The J segment lost 5 bases and the V segment lost 5 bases, leaving 11 bases of the junction unmatched. CDR1 is SGHVS and CDR2 is FNYEAQ in the germline V gene. Written as DNA, the CDR3 is TGTGCCAGCAGCCTTCCCCCTAGCGGGGGGAGGGACAATGAGCAGTTCTTC. Amino acid sequence: CASSLPPSGGRDNEQFF.

In regard to this clone: A single base separates this from a much larger clone, so it may be a read error. The chain combines TRBV5-4 with TRBJ1-2; 11 positions agree with TRBD1. This CDR3 contains 14 residues. The germline CDR1 and CDR2 sequences are SGHNT and YYREEE (reference sequence). With 4 bases clipped from V and 4 bases from J, the junction kept 3 bases outside the gene matches. The DNA for the CDR3 is TGTGCCAGCAGCACCGGGACAGGGGGCTATGGCTACACCTTC. It codes for CASSTGTGGYGYTF.